This TCR beta chain originates from a study of human CD4 T cells and Enterobacteriaceae. Sorting took every CD4+ cell except CD45RA+CCR7+CD95- naive cells, reaching over 98% purity. The repertoire was sequenced with immunoSEQ multiplex PCR; TCRdb's copy has only in-frame clones and lacks some. The sample includes tens of thousands of clones, approximately 80% of them seen just once. There are 13 residues in the CDR3. The V gene lost 3 bases and the J gene lost 0 bases, with 0 bases spanning the gap. CDR1 and CDR2 from the germline V gene are LNHDA and SQIVND (reference sequence). Sequenced sample: memory CD4+ T cells from blood. The V call is TRBV19, the J call TRBJ2-6, with no clear D. This TCR was sampled from a human donor in good health. CDR3 in DNA: TGTGCCAGTAGTATCTCTGGGGCCAACGTCCTGACTTTC. Amino acid sequence: CASSISGANVLTF.